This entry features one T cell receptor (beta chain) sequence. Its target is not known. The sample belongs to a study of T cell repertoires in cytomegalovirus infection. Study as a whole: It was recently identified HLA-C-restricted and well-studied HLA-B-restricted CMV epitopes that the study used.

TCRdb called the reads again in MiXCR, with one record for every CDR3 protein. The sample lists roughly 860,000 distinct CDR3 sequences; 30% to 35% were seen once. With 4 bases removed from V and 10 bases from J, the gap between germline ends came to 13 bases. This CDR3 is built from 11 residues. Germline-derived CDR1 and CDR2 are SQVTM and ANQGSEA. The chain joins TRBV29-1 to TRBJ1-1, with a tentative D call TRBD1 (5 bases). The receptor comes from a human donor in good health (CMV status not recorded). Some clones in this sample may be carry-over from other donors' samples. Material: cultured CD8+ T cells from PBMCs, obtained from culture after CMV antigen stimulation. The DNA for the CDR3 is TGCAGCGTTGCTCAGGACACGACAGCTTTCTTT. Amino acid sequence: CSVAQDTTAFF.